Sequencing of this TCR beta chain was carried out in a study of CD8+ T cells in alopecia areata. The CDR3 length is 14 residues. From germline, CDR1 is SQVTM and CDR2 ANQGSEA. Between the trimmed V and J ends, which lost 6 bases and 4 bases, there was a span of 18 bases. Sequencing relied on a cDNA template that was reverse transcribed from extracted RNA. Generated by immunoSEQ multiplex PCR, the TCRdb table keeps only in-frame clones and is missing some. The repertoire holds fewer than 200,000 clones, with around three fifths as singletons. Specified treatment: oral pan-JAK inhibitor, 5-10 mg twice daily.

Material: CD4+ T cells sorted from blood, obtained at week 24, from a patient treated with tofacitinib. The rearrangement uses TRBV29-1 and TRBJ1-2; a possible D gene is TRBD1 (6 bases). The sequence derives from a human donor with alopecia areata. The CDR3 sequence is CSVDRTEGGYGYTF. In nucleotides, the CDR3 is TGCAGCGTCGACAGGACGGAGGGAGGCTATGGCTACACCTTC.